What follows are 15 T cell receptor beta chains derived from one specimen sequenced in a study of OX40 agonist ivuxolimab in advanced cancers. Sequencing was performed with immunoSEQ multiplex PCR; in TCRdb, only in-frame clones are kept and a portion is missing. The top ten clones hold more than 0.45% of a sample with 60,000 to 85,000 clones, over 80% of them seen once. The material was CD4+ or CD8+ T cells sorted from blood, obtained in a trial of the OX40 agonist ivuxolimab. These receptors were collected from an adult with an advanced solid tumor such as melanoma, head and neck, liver or kidney cancer.

This chain connects TRBV11-2 to TRBJ2-3, with D perhaps being TRBD1 or TRBD2 (6 bases each). The CDR3 has 17 amino acids. The ends were cut back, 0 bases at V and 1 base at J, with 14 bases in the middle. CDR1 is SGHAT, CDR2 FQNNGV, per germline. The CDR3: CASSLERGAWGTDTQYF. CDR3 DNA sequence: TGTGCCAGCAGCTTAGAGAGGGGGGCTTGGGGCACAGATACGCAGTATTTT.

The gene calls are TRBV27 and TRBJ2-7; the D gene is possibly TRBD1 (5 bases). The V gene lost 6 bases and the J gene lost 3 bases, with 18 bases spanning the gap. The CDR3 consists of 15 residues. The V gene's germline CDR1 is MNHEY and CDR2 SMNVEV (reference sequence). The chain's CDR3 is CASSARVGANYEQYF. In nucleotides, the CDR3 is TGTGCCAGCAGCGCTCGAGTAGGGGCAAACTACGAGCAGTACTTC.

This clone was detected only once. V gene TRBV18 combines with J gene TRBJ2-1, with 13 bases that match TRBD2. The CDR3 is 17 amino acids. J was trimmed by 4 bases and V by 6 bases; bases with no gene match: 9. Germline values: CDR1 KGHSH, CDR2 LQKENI. Here the CDR3 reads CASSGTSGTKSYNEQFF. The CDR3 region has the DNA TGTGCCAGCTCCGGGACTAGCGGGACGAAATCTTACAATGAGCAGTTCTTC. The complete variable domain, with remaining parts taken from reference TRBV18 and TRBJ2-1, reads NAGVMQNPRHLVRRRGQEARLRCSPMKGHSHVYWYRQLPEEGLKFMVYLQKENIIDESGMPKERFSAEFPKEGPSILRIQQVVRGDSAAYFCASSGTSGTKSYNEQFFGPGTRLTVL.

The CDR3 DNA reads TGTGCCAGCAGCTTGATGGACTGGGATACGCAGTATTTT. It specifies CASSLMDWDTQYF. The chain carries TRBV7-6 and TRBJ2-3, with a possible D match to TRBD2 (5 bases). V was trimmed by 3 bases and J by 6 bases, leaving 10 bases between them. CDR1 SGHVS and CDR2 FNYEAQ come from the germline V gene. This CDR3 is 13 amino acids long.

This chain connects TRBV28 to TRBJ1-1; TRBD1 might be the D (6 bases). In germline, CDR1 is MDHEN, CDR2 SYDVKM. V lost 4 bases, J lost 0 bases, and 9 bases lay in between. CDR3 size: 14 residues. The CDR3: CASSSGGMNTEAFF. The CDR3 DNA reads as TGTGCCAGCAGTTCGGGGGGCATGAACACTGAAGCTTTCTTT.

The chain uses TRBV5-3 and TRBJ1-4; D is perhaps TRBD1 (6 bases). TRBV5-3 is an ORF, with its function uncertain. V was cut by 4 bases and J by 0 bases, with 13 bases left in between. The CDR3 is made up of 16 amino acids. The CDR3 coding sequence is TGTGCCAGAAGCCCAAAGGACAGCCCAACTAATGAAAAACTGTTTTTT. Its protein product is CARSPKDSPTNEKLFF.

This chain uses TRBV5-5 with TRBJ2-7; 11 nucleotides agree with TRBD1. CDR1 is SGHKS, CDR2 YYEKEE, per germline (reference sequence). The CDR3 spans 15 residues. J gave up 4 bases and V 3 bases, and 6 bases lay outside the gene matches. The CDR3 loop reads CASSSGDRGFYEQYF. The CDR3 nucleotides are TGTGCCAGCAGCTCCGGGGACAGGGGGTTTTACGAGCAGTACTTC. The entire variable domain, with the rest obtained from reference TRBV5-5 and TRBJ2-7, is as follows: DAGVTQSPTHLIKTRGQQVTLRCSPISGHKSVSWYQQVLGQGPQFIFQYYEKEERGRGNFPDRFSARQFPNYSSELNVNALLLGDSALYLCASSSGDRGFYEQYFGPGTRLTVT.

In its sample, this clone was seen a few times. The chain has TRBV30 and TRBJ1-5; D uncertain. The germline CDR1 and CDR2 sequences are GTSNPN and SVGIG (reference sequence). The CDR3 spans 12 residues. Trimming removed 2 bases from V and 11 bases from J, with 13 bases in between. The CDR3: CAWSTASSAQHF. The CDR3 DNA is TGTGCCTGGAGTACAGCCTCCTCAGCCCAGCATTTT.

V and J are TRBV29-1 and TRBJ1-5; D may be TRBD1 (5 bases). The V gene lost 6 bases and the J gene lost 5 bases, with 14 bases spanning the gap. The CDR3 has 13 amino acids. Germline V gene lookup returns CDR1 SQVTM and CDR2 ANQGSEA. The CDR3 reads CSVGQGTDQPQHF. DNA for the CDR3: TGCAGCGTCGGGCAGGGAACGGATCAGCCCCAGCATTTT.

The chain recombines TRBV11-3 with TRBJ2-3, with TRBD2 matching over 8 bases. J gave up 4 bases and V 5 bases, and 5 bases lay outside the gene matches. The germline CDR1 and CDR2 sequences are SGHNT and YENEEA. The CDR3 consists of 14 residues. The CDR3, as DNA: TGTGCCAGCAGCCCCGGGACTAGAGCAGATACGCAGTATTTT. This encodes CASSPGTRADTQYF.

This sequence joins TRBV7-2 and TRBJ1-4, with unresolved D. Germline V gene data show CDR1 as SGHTA and CDR2 as FQGNSA. This CDR3 contains 14 residues. V lost 1 base, J lost 8 bases, and 11 bases lay in between. The DNA of the CDR3 is TGTGCCAGCAGCTTAGACGATTCTGGCGAAAAACTGTTTTTT. Encoded protein: CASSLDDSGEKLFF.

The rearrangement links TRBV19 to TRBJ1-2, with D unclear. The CDR3 covers 14 residues. V was cut by 7 bases and J by 7 bases, with 19 bases left in between. Germline CDR1 is LNHDA and CDR2 is SQIVND (reference sequence). The CDR3 DNA reads TGTGCCAGTAACCCCGGAGGAGACCCCGGTGGCTACACCTTC. It encodes CASNPGGDPGGYTF.

V gene TRBV7-6 combines with J gene TRBJ2-1, with 11 positions matching TRBD2. The V and J ends lost 5 bases and 1 base, in that order; junction bases with no gene match: 10. Germline-derived CDR1 and CDR2 are SGHVS and FNYEAQ. This CDR3 region has 18 residues. CDR3: CASSPLLAGGGSYNEQFF. CDR3 nucleotide sequence: TGTGCCAGCAGCCCCTTGTTAGCGGGAGGGGGGTCCTACAATGAGCAGTTCTTC.

The chain employs TRBV2 and TRBJ1-4; D might be TRBD1 (6 bases). The CDR3 sequence is 16 residues long. Trimming removed 7 bases from V and 7 bases from J, with 22 bases in between. Germline CDR1 reads SNHLY; CDR2 reads FYNNEI. CDR3 DNA sequence: TGTGCCAGCACCCTGGGCCACACAGGGATATCTGAAAAACTGTTTTTT. It yields the protein CASTLGHTGISEKLFF.

The V gene is TRBV20-1, the J gene TRBJ1-3; D unclear. Trimming took 4 bases from V and 2 from J, leaving 3 bases between them. The CDR3 is 11 residues long. Germline CDR1 DFQATT, CDR2 SNEGSKA (reference sequence). The CDR3 sequence: CSAMAGNTIYF. In nucleotides, the CDR3 is TGCAGTGCTATGGCTGGAAACACCATATATTTT.